This record looks at one T cell receptor (beta chain) sequence and its context. The same CDR3 is also encoded by other DNA sequences in this sample. The sample originates from a study of blood T cell repertoires in COVID-19. Study overall: Acute and convalescent COVID-19 samples came from the United States, Italy and Spain. Sources were T cells, B-cell-depleted T cells, or PBMCs; the material itself was cDNA or gDNA.

Germline V gives CDR1 MNHNS, CDR2 SASEGT. V shed 1 base and J 3 bases; nucleotides not matched to a gene: 1. The CDR3 consists of 14 residues. Data came from immunoSEQ multiplex PCR; TCRdb stores just in-frame clones and leaves some out. The table records around 97,000 clones, around nine tenths of them present only once. The sample consisted of peripheral blood. The source is a human donor in a cohort sampled during active COVID-19. The genes are TRBV6-1 and TRBJ1-1; TRBD1 aligns across 8 bases. The CDR3 nucleotides read TGTGCCAGCAGTGAAGACAGGGGGGACACTGAAGCTTTCTTT. This translates into CASSEDRGDTEAFF.